These T cell receptor beta chains were read from a single sample in a study of cytomegalovirus exposure and HLA in healthy donors. The data were produced by immunoSEQ multiplex PCR, yet TCRdb's version contains in-frame clones alone and is incomplete. This table has fewer than 300,000 clones, about nine tenths appearing once. Input material: PBMCs. Receptor source: a man aged 35 to 55 in good health and CMV-seropositive. The CDR3 runs from the conserved cysteine through the conserved F or W. A D gene is named only where the DNA matches it firmly. For some rows the clone size is stated as once, few or many, or as a class when expanded; others skip it.

j_call clone_size v_call d_call cdr3_length cdr3_aa cdr3_nt
TRBJ2-3 . TRBV5-4 TRBD2 17 CASSFGTSGRSTDTQYF TGTGCCAGCAGCTTCGGGACTAGCGGAAGGAGCACAGATACGCAGTATTTT
TRBJ2-5 . TRBV5-1 TRBD1 16 CASSLPGTGGQETQYF TGCGCCAGCAGCCTACCCGGGACAGGGGGCCAGGAGACCCAGTACTTC
TRBJ2-7 . TRBV6-5 . 16 CASSYISGGSGYEQYF TGTGCCAGCAGTTACATCTCTGGCGGTAGCGGCTACGAGCAGTACTTC
TRBJ2-7 few TRBV4-3 TRBD2 15 CASSQDLAGDYEQYF TGCGCCAGCAGCCAAGATTTAGCGGGAGACTACGAGCAGTACTTC
TRBJ1-1 . TRBV5-1 . 13 CASSLGAATEAFF TGCGCCAGCAGCTTGGGCGCGGCAACCGAAGCTTTCTTT
TRBJ1-2 . TRBV29-1 . 14 CSVDGGGRVYGYTF TGCAGCGTTGACGGGGGGGGGCGCGTCTATGGCTACACCTTC
TRBJ1-1 . TRBV7-2 TRBD1 17 CASSLAVQGARDTEAFF TGTGCCAGCAGCTTAGCGGTTCAGGGGGCGCGAGACACTGAAGCTTTCTTT
TRBJ1-1 . TRBV9 . 14 CASSGGRRNTEAFF TGTGCCAGCAGCGGAGGAAGGAGAAACACTGAAGCTTTCTTT
TRBJ1-4 . TRBV19 . 16 CASSRPGTSSNEKLFF TGTGCCAGTAGTAGGCCCGGGACATCCTCTAATGAAAAACTGTTTTTT
TRBJ2-7 . TRBV6-1 . 14 CASSDGYGVYEQYF TGTGCCAGCAGTGATGGATACGGGGTCTACGAGCAGTACTTC
TRBJ1-4 . TRBV18 . 12 CASSPLNEKLFF TGTGCCAGCTCACCTCTTAATGAAAAACTGTTTTTT
TRBJ2-3 . TRBV18 TRBD2 15 CASSPPSGSTDTQYF TGTGCCAGCTCACCTCCTAGCGGCTCCACAGATACGCAGTATTTT
TRBJ2-3 . TRBV7-2 . 16 CASSLVGTPTSDTQYF TGTGCCAGCAGCTTAGTAGGGACACCAACCTCAGATACGCAGTATTTT
TRBJ2-7 . TRBV29-1 TRBD2 14 CSVRVGLAGDEQYF TGCAGCGTCCGAGTCGGGCTAGCGGGAGACGAGCAGTACTTC
TRBJ2-1 . TRBV6-5 TRBD1 15 CASSKDRGSPNEQFF TGTGCCAGCAGTAAGGACAGGGGGAGTCCGAATGAGCAGTTCTTC
TRBJ1-4 few TRBV7-9 TRBD1 15 CASSQGGTTNEKLFF TGTGCCAGCAGCCAAGGGGGCACAACTAATGAAAAACTGTTTTTT
TRBJ2-5 . TRBV6-5 TRBD1 13 CASSYYRGETQYF TGTGCCAGCAGTTACTACAGGGGTGAGACCCAGTACTTC
TRBJ1-1 once TRBV4-1 TRBD1 15 CASSLVGQGFSRAFF TGCGCCAGCAGCCTCGTCGGACAGGGGTTCAGTCGGGCTTTCTTT
TRBJ2-2 . TRBV27 TRBD2 15 CASSFALAGQGELFF TGTGCCAGCAGTTTTGCACTAGCGGGGCAGGGGGAGCTGTTTTTT
TRBJ2-2 . TRBV27 . 12 CAIREDTGELFF TGTGCCATCCGAGAAGATACCGGGGAGCTGTTTTTT
TRBJ1-2 . TRBV5-1 . 16 CASSPGQIVANYGYTF TGCGCCAGCAGTCCCGGACAGATTGTAGCTAACTATGGCTACACCTTC
TRBJ2-1 . TRBV5-4 TRBD2 15 CASSNSGSGYNEQFF TGTGCCAGCAGTAATAGCGGGAGTGGCTACAATGAGCAGTTCTTC
TRBJ1-5 once TRBV5-5 . 16 CASSLYASFSNQPQHF TGTGCCAGCAGCTTGTATGCCAGTTTTAGCAATCAGCCCCAGCATTTT
TRBJ2-7 . TRBV5-5 TRBD1 14 CASSWGTGTDEQYF TGTGCCAGCAGCTGGGGGACAGGGACTGATGAGCAGTACTTC
TRBJ2-7 once TRBV5-5 . 15 CASSLGQGHSYEQYF TGTGCCAGCAGCTTGGGGCAGGGCCACTCCTACGAGCAGTACTTC
TRBJ2-7 once TRBV28 TRBD2 16 CASSPRYSGNSYEQYF TGTGCCAGCAGTCCGAGGTATAGCGGGAACTCCTACGAGCAGTACTTC
TRBJ2-3 once TRBV7-6 . 16 CASSRSRGWGTDTQYF TGTGCCAGCAGCCGCTCTCGCGGTTGGGGCACAGATACGCAGTATTTT
TRBJ2-7 . TRBV11-1 TRBD2 17 CASSHRSASGSTYEQYF TGTGCCAGCAGCCATCGTTCAGCTAGCGGTTCAACCTACGAGCAGTACTTC
TRBJ1-2 . TRBV5-1 . 14 CASSLALSNYGYTF TGCGCCAGCAGCTTGGCCCTCAGTAACTATGGCTACACCTTC
TRBJ1-4 . TRBV23-1 . 14 CASTFDTYNEKLFF TGCGCCAGCACCTTTGACACCTATAATGAAAAACTGTTTTTT
TRBJ2-1 . TRBV12-5 . 12 CASALGRKEQFF TGTGCTAGTGCCTTGGGGCGGAAGGAGCAGTTCTTC